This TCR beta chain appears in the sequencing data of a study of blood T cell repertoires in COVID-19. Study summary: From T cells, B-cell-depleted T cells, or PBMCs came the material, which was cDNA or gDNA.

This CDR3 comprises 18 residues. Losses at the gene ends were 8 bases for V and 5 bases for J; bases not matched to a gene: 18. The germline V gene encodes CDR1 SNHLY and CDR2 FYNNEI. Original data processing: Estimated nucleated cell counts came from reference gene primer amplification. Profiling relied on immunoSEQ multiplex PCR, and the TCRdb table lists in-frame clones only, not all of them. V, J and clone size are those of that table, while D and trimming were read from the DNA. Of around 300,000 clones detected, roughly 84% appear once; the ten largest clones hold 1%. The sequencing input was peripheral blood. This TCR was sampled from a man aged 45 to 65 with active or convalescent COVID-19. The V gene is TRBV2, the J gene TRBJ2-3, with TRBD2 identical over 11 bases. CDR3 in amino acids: CASSRRLAGGMVGDTQYF. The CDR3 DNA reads TGTGCCAGCTCCCGACGGCTAGCGGGAGGCATGGTGGGAGATACGCAGTATTTT.